This TCR beta chain is from a study of blood T cell repertoires in COVID-19 (TCRdb year 2020). Turning to the overall study: The collaborator samples originated in the United States, Italy and Spain and spanned the acute and convalescent phases of COVID-19. The sample metadata nearly always contained a de-identified subject ID, COVID-19 status, age in years and sex. The material from the prospective study consisted of cDNA or gDNA derived from T cells, B-cell-depleted T cells, or PBMCs. Where available, HLA class I and class II types were taken from metadata supplied by the sample provider and were not determined by assay-based typing. The dataset comprised deeply sampled blood TCRbeta repertoires from subjects exposed to, actively infected with, or recovered from COVID-19. The samples were drawn from the first 160 participants of the ongoing ImmuneRACE study and from over 950 subjects provided by 6 global collaborators. The repertoires were released in a freely available public database intended as a resource for research on the immune response to SARS-CoV-2.

Regarding this clone: This receptor's antigen is unknown. Within one base of it there is no much larger clone, and no base qualities were kept.

V drops 0 bases and J drops 0 bases, leaving 12 bases in between. Sequences GTSNPN (CDR1) and SVGIG (CDR2) are obtained from the germline V gene (reference sequence). The CDR3 holds 16 amino acids from the cysteine to the phenylalanine. Of the read, only the CDR3 DNA is kept; its 48 bases are in frame from base 1. Another Seattle source contributed samples from volunteer blood donors who had recovered from COVID-19. Each collaborating institution followed its own protocols to collect whole blood in K2EDTA tubes. For TCRbeta analysis, collaborators shipped samples in one of three forms: frozen whole blood, isolated PBMCs, or DNA extracted from either of those sample types. The immunoSEQ Assay, a bias-controlled multiplex PCR, was used to amplify TCRbeta CDR3 regions from genomic DNA. The paper's data handling went like this. Nucleated cell counts per sample were estimated from amplification of reference gene primers within the assay. Sequence reads were collapsed and filtered to measure the absolute abundance of every unique TCRbeta CDR3 rearrangement. For each sample, productive Simpson clonality was calculated as the square root of Simpson's diversity index across productive rearrangements. TCRdb limited this immuneACCESS table to in-frame rearrangements with V and J called. A share of clones is missing; checked studies link under half to unresolved V genes, and the rest is unexplained. V, J and clone size reflect that table, while D and trimming were determined from the DNA. The sample profile shows about 200,000 clones; around nine tenths of them were found once. About 6.8% of the sample is held by the ten biggest clonotypes.

Findings and caveats that apply to the study as a whole: How much clinical and demographic metadata was included differed by source and by participant, and the metadata was provided uncurated.

This TCR derives from a middle-aged woman who had recovered from COVID-19. Sequenced: peripheral blood. The chain is made from TRBV30 and TRBJ1-3, with the D gene not clear enough to name. The base sequence is TGTGCCTGGAGTGTAAGTGGTGTGAGCTCTGGAAACACCATATATTTT. This translates into CAWSVSGVSSGNTIYF.